This TCR beta chain stems from a study of T cell repertoires in cytomegalovirus infection. TCRdb independently ran MiXCR on the reads; one entry per CDR3 protein. Seen here are fewer than 650,000 distinct CDR3 sequences, under 45% observed once, and the top ten hold 40% to 60%. This clonotype was observed a few times. The antigen is unknown. This sample comprised cultured PBMCs, obtained from culture after CMV antigen stimulation. The sequence came from a human donor in good health (CMV status not recorded). Some clones in this sample may be carry-over from other donors' samples.

CDR3 nucleotide sequence: TGTGCCAGCAGCTTAGTCATGCAGGGTGGCACTGAAGCTTTCTTT. Amino acids: CASSLVMQGGTEAFF. The chain uses TRBV7-2 and TRBJ1-1; a weak D match, TRBD1 (5 bases). This CDR3 region has 15 residues. V was shortened by 1 base and J by 4 bases, with 13 bases between the two germline ends. Germline CDR1 SGHTA, CDR2 FQGNSA.